This T cell receptor beta chain was sequenced in a study of a mutant IDH1 vaccine in newly diagnosed glioma. Generated by immunoSEQ multiplex PCR, the TCRdb table keeps only in-frame clones and is missing some. The repertoire holds 65,000 to 85,000 clones, with 85% to 90% as singletons. V lost 4 bases, J lost 3 bases, and 14 bases lay in between. CDR3 length: 15 residues. CDR1 is SGDLS, CDR2 YYNGEE, per germline. With regard to this clone: What it binds is not known.

Time point given: week 35, safety follow-up. Vaccination comprised doses that each held 300 ug of mutant IDH1 20-mer peptide, plus topical imiquimod. The sequence came from a man aged 30 to 39 with glioma. The chain employs TRBV9 and TRBJ2-1, with TRBD2 as a possible D gene (6 bases). Sequencing was performed on PBMCs, taken from a glioma patient whose treatment included an IDH1 peptide vaccine. DNA of the CDR3: TGTGCCAGCAGCCTCGGACTAACATACTACAATGAGCAGTTCTTC. It is translated as CASSLGLTYYNEQFF.